This TCR beta chain was recovered during a study of blood T cell repertoires in COVID-19. Study-level information: Samples of COVID-19 (acute and convalescent) were obtained from the United States, Italy and Spain. T cells, B-cell-depleted T cells, or PBMCs provided the cDNA or gDNA that served as material.

Study processing details: Using reference gene primer amplification, nucleated cell counts were estimated. This table comes from immunoSEQ multiplex PCR, and its TCRdb copy is limited to in-frame clones, with some not included. V and J calls and clone size are those listed in that table; D and trimming were worked out from the DNA. The repertoire holds approximately 220,000 clones, less than 90% seen once, with roughly 2% in the top ten. The CDR3 is made up of 13 amino acids. Germline lookup yields CDR1 MNHEY and CDR2 SVGEGT. The V segment lost 4 bases and the J segment 7 bases; nucleotides outside the gene matches: 3.

Sequenced material: peripheral blood. The chain employs TRBV6-2 or TRBV6-3 and TRBJ1-5; 8 bases agree with TRBD1. The source is a woman between 45 and 60 years old with acute or convalescent COVID-19. In DNA, the CDR3 is TGTGCCAGCAGTTTGACAGGGGACCAGCCCCAGCATTTT. Translating it yields CASSLTGDQPQHF.